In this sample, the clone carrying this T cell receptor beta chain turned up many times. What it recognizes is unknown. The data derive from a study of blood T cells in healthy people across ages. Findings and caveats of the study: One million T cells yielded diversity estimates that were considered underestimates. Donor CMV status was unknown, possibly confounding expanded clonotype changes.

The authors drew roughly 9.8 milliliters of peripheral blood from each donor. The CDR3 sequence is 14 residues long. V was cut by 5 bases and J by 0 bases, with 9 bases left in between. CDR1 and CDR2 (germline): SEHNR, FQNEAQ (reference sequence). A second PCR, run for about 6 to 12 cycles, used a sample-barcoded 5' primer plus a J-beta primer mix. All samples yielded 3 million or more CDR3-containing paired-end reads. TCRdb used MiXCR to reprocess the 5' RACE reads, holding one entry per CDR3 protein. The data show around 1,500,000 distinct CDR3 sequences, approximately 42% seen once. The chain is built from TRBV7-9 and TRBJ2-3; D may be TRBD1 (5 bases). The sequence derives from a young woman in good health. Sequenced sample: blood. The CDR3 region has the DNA TGTGCCAGCAGCCCACAGGCTAGCACAGATACGCAGTATTTT. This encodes CASSPQASTDTQYF.